The 5 T cell receptor beta chains below come from one sample, sequenced in a study of cytotoxic CD8 clonotypes in ibrutinib-treated CLL. Measured with immunoSEQ multiplex PCR; TCRdb has only the in-frame clones, and not every one. The sample has 20,000 to 30,000 clones, roughly 69% seen once. The sample was PBMCs, taken at disease progression, from a patient treated with ibrutinib. These receptors came from a human donor with chronic lymphocytic leukemia.

The chain couples TRBV6-5 to TRBJ1-5; D ambiguous. CDR3 length equals 13 residues. V was shortened by 0 bases and J by 7 bases, with 7 bases between the two germline ends. Germline lookup yields CDR1 MNHEY and CDR2 SVGAGI. In nucleotides, the CDR3 is TGTGCCAGCAGTTACTCGTTAAGCCAGCCCCAGCATTTT. Protein product: CASSYSLSQPQHF.

The chain uses TRBV27 and TRBJ1-1; D ambiguous. V dropped 6 bases and J dropped 0 bases, with 8 bases sitting between them. The CDR3 totals 13 residues. Germline assignment: CDR1 MNHEY and CDR2 SMNVEV (reference sequence). CDR3 protein: CASRVGMNTEAFF. CDR3 nucleotide sequence: TGTGCCAGCAGGGTGGGTATGAACACTGAAGCTTTCTTT.

By share of the sample, this clone is medium-sized. The gene calls are TRBV5-4 and TRBJ2-4, with no clear D. The V end lost 3 bases, the J end lost 2 bases, and 6 bases lay between the germline ends. CDR3 size: 13 residues. Germline CDR1 is SGHNT and CDR2 is YYREEE (reference sequence). The CDR3 loop is CASSSQTKNIQYF. CDR3 coding DNA: TGTGCCAGCAGCTCCCAGACCAAAAACATTCAGTACTTC.

The chain carries TRBV15 and TRBJ1-2, with 11 bases fitting TRBD1. In germline, CDR1 is LNHNV, CDR2 YYDKDF (reference sequence). V was clipped by 5 bases and J by 5 bases; unmatched bases: 4. CDR3 length equals 14 residues. CDR3 sequence (DNA): TGTGCCACCAGCCCGGGACAGGGGGTTTATGGCTACACCTTC. Residues: CATSPGQGVYGYTF. The complete variable domain, with remaining parts taken from reference TRBV15 and TRBJ1-2, reads DAMVIQNPRYQVTQFGKPVTLSCSQTLNHNVMYWYQQKSSQAPKLLFHYYDKDFNNEADTPDNFQSRRPNTSFCFLDIRSPGLGDTAMYLCATSPGQGVYGYTFGSGTRLTVV.

The CDR3 region is CASNLIGGDTDTQYF. The CDR3 DNA reads as TGTGCCAGCAATCTAATAGGGGGAGACACAGATACGCAGTATTTT. The chain employs TRBV9 and TRBJ2-3, with D maybe TRBD1 (6 bases). Germline CDR1 SGDLS, CDR2 YYNGEE. This CDR3 comprises 15 residues. V was clipped by 6 bases and J by 2 bases, with 16 bases between them.